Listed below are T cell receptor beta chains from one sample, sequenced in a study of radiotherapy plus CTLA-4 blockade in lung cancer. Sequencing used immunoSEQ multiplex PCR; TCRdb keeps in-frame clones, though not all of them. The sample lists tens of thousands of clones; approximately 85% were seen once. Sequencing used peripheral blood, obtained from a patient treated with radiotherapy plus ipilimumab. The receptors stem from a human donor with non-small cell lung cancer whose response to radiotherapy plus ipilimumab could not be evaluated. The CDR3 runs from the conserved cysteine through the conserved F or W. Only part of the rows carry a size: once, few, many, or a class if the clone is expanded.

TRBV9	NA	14	CASSLESGKTEAFF
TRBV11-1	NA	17	CASSPGGLWTYNNEQFF
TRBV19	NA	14	CASSIDLSNQPQHF
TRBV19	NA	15	CASTAVAGASAEQFF
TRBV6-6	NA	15	CASSYSAGVAYEQYF
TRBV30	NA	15	CAWSVQADYNEKLFF
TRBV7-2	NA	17	CASSLTQGSSYNSPLHF
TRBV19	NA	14	CASSVRQGSGEAFF
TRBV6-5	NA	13	CASTPRRGYEQYF
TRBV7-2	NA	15	CASTTGGNLAGELFF
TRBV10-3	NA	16	CAISVTSKGNTGELFF
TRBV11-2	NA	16	CASSSPRTRLGDTQYF
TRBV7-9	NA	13	CASSQEGGTEAFF
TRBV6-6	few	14	CASILQGGGNTIYF
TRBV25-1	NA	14	CASSMGGTGNEQFF
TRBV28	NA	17	CASRLYRSLSSGNTIYF
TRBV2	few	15	CASSPLTGDGNTIYF
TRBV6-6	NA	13	CASSYEGTTQSLF
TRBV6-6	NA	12	CASNPGADGYTF
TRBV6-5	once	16	CASSWFGAGVKNEQFF
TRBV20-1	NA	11	CRGVTGEGYTF
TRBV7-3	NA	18	CASSLAPPSGRSYNEQFF
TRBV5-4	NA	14	CASSGPGQQETQYF
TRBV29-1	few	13	CSVRQGVTDTQYF
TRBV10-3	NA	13	CAISDSTYQPQHF
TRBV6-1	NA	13	CASSDQGNQPQHF
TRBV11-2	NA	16	CVSSPRPGAELYEQYF
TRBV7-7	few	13	CASSLARGTEAFF
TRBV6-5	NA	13	CASRPRGWYGYTF
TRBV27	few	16	CASSPRLGGYTDTQYF
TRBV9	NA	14	CASSVRGLRDTQYF
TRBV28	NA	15	CASSFQGDEGTEAFF
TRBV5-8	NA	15	CASSRGTGGYQPQHF
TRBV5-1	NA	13	CASSPLSEDGYTF
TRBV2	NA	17	CASRRLRPGQGENEQFF
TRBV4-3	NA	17	CASSQDRASGFTDTQYF
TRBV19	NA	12	CASSWEGGTQYF
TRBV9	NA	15	CASSVGLAGSYEQYF
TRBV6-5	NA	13	CASNGFTGNTIYF
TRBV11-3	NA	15	CASSSNTGISYEQYF
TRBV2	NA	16	CASRELAMRISDTQYF
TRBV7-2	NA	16	CASSPSLSATNEKLFF
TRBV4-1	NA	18	CASSQREFGLPDYNEQFF
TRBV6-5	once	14	CASSTSGSADTQYF
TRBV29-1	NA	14	CSVAQVSSYNEQFF
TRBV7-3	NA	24	CASSLRYSGLAGERGGSRLYEQYF
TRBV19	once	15	CASSRDRGLKSEQFF
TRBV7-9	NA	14	CASQHSGEFNEQFF
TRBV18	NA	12	CASSLAGNEQFF
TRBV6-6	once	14	CASTPAVGAQPQHF
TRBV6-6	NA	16	CASSKGLAGGTDTQYF
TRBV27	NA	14	CASSSGLVLDEQYF
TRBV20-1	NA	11	CSTTGSYEQYF
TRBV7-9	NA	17	CASSPPPRLAGADTQYF
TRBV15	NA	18	CATSRPPDPSGRWGEQFF